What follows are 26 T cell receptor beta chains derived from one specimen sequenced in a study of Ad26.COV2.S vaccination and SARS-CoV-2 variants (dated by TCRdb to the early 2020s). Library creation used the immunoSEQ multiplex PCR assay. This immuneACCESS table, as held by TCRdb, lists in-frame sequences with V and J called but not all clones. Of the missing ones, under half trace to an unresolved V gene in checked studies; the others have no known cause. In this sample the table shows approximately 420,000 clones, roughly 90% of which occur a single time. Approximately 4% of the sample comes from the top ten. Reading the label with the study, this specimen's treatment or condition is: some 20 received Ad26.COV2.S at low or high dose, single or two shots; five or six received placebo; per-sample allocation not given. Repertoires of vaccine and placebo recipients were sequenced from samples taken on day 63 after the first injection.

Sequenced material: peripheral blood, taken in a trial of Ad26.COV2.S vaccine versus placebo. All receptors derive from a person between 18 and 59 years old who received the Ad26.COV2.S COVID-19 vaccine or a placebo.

The CDR3: CASSLNGAYWEKLFF. The CDR3 DNA follows: TGTGCCAGCAGCTTGAACGGAGCTTATTGGGAAAAACTGTTTTTT. The V call is TRBV5-5, the J call TRBJ1-4; D uncertain. Germline V gives CDR1 SGHKS, CDR2 YYEKEE (reference sequence). Between the trimmed V and J ends, which lost 1 base and 8 bases, there was a span of 15 bases. CDR3 length: 15 amino acids.

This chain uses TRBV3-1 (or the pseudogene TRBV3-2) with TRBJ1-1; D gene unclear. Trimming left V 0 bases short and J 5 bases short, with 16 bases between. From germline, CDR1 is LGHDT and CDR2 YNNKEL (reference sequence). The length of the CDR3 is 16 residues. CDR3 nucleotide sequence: TGTGCCAGCAGCCAAGAGGTTACCGTAGGGTCGACTGAAGCTTTCTTT. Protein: CASSQEVTVGSTEAFF.

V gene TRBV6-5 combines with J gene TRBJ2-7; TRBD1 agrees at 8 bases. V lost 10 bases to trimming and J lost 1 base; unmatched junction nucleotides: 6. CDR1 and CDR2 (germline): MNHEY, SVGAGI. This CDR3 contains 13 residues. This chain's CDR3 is CATTRDRSYEQYF. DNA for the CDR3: TGTGCCACCACCCGGGACAGGTCCTACGAGCAGTACTTC.

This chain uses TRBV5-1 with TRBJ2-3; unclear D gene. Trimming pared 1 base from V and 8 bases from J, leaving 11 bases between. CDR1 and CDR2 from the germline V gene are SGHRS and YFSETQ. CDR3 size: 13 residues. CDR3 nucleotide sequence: TGCGCCAGCAGCTTGCTGGGTCTGGGTACGCAGTATTTT. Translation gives CASSLLGLGTQYF.

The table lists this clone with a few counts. The CDR3 loop reads CASTGNGLATDTQYF. The CDR3 DNA reads as TGTGCCAGCACTGGAAATGGACTAGCCACAGATACGCAGTATTTT. The chain carries TRBV2 and TRBJ2-3; 8 positions agree with TRBD2. Per the germline V gene, CDR1 is SNHLY and CDR2 is FYNNEI. CDR3 size: 15 residues. After removal of 7 bases from V and 2 bases from J, the junction contained 8 bases not matched to a gene. The variable domain in full, completed from reference TRBV2 and TRBJ2-3, reads EPEVTQTPSHQVTQMGQEVILRCVPISNHLYFYWYRQILGQKVEFLVSFYNNEISEKSEIFDDQFSVERPDGSNFTLKIRSTKLEDSAMYFCASTGNGLATDTQYFGPGTRLTVL.

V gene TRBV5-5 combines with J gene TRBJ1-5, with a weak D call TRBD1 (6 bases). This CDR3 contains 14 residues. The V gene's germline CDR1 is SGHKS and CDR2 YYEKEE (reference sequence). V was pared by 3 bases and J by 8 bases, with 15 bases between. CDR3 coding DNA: TGTGCCAGCAGCTGGGCCGGGGGGGCCGAGCCCCAGCATTTT. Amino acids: CASSWAGGAEPQHF.

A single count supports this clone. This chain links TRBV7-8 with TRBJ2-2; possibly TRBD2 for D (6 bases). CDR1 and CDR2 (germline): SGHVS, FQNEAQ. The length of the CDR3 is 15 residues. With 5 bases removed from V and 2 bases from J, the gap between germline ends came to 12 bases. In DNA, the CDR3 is TGTGCCAGCAGCCTGGGACTTGCCAACACCGGGGAGCTGTTTTTT. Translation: CASSLGLANTGELFF.

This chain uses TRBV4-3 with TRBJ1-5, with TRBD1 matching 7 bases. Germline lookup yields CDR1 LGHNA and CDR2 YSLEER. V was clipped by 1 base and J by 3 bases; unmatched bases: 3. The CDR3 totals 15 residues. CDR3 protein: CASSQAQGNNQPQHF. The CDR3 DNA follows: TGCGCCAGCAGCCAAGCACAGGGGAACAATCAGCCCCAGCATTTT.

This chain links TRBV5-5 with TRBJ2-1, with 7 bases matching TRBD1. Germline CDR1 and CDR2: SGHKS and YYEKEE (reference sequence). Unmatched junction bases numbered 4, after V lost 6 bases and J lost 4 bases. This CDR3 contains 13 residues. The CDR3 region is CASTTGSYNEQFF. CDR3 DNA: TGTGCCAGCACGACAGGGTCGTACAATGAGCAGTTCTTC.

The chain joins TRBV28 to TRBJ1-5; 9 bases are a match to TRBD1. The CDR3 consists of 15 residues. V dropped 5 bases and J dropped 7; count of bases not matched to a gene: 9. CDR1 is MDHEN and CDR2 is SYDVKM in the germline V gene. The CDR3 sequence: CASSTGQGRTQPQHF. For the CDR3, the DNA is TGTGCCAGCAGTACAGGACAGGGGAGGACGCAGCCCCAGCATTTT.

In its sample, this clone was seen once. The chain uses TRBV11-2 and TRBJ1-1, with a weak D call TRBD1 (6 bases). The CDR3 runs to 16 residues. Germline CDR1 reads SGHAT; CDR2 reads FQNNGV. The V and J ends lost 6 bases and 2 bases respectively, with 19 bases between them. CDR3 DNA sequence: TGTGCCAGCAGGCCAAATTGGGGGACAAGCAACACTGAAGCTTTCTTT. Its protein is CASRPNWGTSNTEAFF.

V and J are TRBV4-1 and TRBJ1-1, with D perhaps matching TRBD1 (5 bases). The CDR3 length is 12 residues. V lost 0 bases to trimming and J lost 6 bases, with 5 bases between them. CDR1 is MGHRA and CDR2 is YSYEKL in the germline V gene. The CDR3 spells CASSQEGAEAFF. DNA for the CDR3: TGCGCCAGCAGCCAAGAAGGGGCTGAAGCTTTCTTT.

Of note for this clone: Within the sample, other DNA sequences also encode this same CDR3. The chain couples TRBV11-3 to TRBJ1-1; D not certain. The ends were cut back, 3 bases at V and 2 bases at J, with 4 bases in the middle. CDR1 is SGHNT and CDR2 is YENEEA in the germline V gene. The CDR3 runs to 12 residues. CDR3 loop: CASSFGNTEAFF. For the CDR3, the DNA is TGTGCCAGCAGCTTTGGAAACACTGAAGCTTTCTTT. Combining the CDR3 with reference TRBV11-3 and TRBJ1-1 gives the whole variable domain EAGVVQSPRYKIIEKKQPVAFWCNPISGHNTLYWYLQNLGQGPELLIRYENEEAVDDSQLPKDRFSAERLKGVDSTLKIQPAELGDSAVYLCASSFGNTEAFFGQGTRLTVV.

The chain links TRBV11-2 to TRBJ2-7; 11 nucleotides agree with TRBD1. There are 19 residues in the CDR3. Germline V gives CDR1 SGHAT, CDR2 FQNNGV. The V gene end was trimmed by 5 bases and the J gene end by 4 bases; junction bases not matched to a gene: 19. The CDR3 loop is CASSLFLESGQGAGYEQYF. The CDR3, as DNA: TGTGCCAGCAGCCTGTTCCTTGAATCCGGACAGGGGGCGGGATACGAGCAGTACTTC. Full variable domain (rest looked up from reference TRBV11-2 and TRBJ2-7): EAGVAQSPRYKIIEKRQSVAFWCNPISGHATLYWYQQILGQGPKLLIQFQNNGVVDDSQLPKDRFSAERLKGVDSTLKIQPAKLEDSAVYLCASSLFLESGQGAGYEQYFGPGTRLTVT.

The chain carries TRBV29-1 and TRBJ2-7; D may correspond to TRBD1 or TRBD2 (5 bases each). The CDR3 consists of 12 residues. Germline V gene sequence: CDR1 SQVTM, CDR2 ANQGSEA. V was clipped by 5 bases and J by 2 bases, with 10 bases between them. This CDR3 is CSVTQGPYEQYF. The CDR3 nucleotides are TGCAGCGTTACTCAGGGACCCTACGAGCAGTACTTC.

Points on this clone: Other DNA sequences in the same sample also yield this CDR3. The CDR3 sequence: CASSTTANTEAFF. The CDR3 nucleotides read TGTGCCAGTAGTACGACAGCGAACACTGAAGCTTTCTTT. The chain couples TRBV19 to TRBJ1-1; possible D gene TRBD1, 5 bases. Germline lookup yields CDR1 LNHDA and CDR2 SQIVND (reference sequence). The CDR3 contains 13 residues. V lost 4 bases and J lost 1, with 7 bases in between.

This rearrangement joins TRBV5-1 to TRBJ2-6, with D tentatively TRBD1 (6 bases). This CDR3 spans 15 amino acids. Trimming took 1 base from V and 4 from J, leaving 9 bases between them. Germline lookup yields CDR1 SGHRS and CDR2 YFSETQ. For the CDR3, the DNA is TGCGCCAGCAGCTTGTCTGGGGGCGGGGCCAACGTCCTGACTTTC. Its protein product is CASSLSGGGANVLTF. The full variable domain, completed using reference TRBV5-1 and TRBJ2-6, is KAGVTQTPRYLIKTRGQQVTLSCSPISGHRSVSWYQQTPGQGLQFLFEYFSETQRNKGNFPGRFSGRQFSNSRSEMNVSTLELGDSALYLCASSLSGGGANVLTFGAGSRLTVL.

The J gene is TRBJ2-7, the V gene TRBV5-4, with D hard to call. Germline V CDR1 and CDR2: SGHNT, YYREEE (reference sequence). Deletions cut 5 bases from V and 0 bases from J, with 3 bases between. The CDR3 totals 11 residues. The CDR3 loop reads CASRNSYEQYF. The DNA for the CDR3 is TGTGCCAGCAGAAACTCCTACGAGCAGTACTTC.

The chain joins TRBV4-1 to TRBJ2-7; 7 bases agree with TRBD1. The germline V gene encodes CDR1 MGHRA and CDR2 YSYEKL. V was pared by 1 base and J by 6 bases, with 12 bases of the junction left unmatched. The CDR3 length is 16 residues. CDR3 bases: TGCGCCAGCAGCCAAGGTGTTCAGGGGGAGAGGAGCGAGCAGTACTTC. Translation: CASSQGVQGERSEQYF.

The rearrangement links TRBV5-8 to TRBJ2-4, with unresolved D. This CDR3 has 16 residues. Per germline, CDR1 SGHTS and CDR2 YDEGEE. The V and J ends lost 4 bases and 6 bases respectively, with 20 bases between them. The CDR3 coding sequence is TGTGCCAGCAGCCCACTTGGAGATTCCGGAATAAACATTCAGTACTTC. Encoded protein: CASSPLGDSGINIQYF.

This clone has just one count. The CDR3, as DNA: TGTGCCAGCAGGTCAGTGGGATCGAACACTGAAGCTTTCTTT. Its protein is CASRSVGSNTEAFF. The chain is built from TRBV6-5 and TRBJ1-1; D not resolved. In germline, CDR1 is MNHEY, CDR2 SVGAGI. Trimming removed 6 bases from V and 1 base from J, with 12 bases in between. The CDR3 length is 14 residues.

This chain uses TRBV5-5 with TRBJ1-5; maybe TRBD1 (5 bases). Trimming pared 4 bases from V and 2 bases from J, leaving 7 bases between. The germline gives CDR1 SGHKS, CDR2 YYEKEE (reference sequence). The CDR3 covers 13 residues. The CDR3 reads CASSLGRNQPQHF. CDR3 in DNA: TGTGCCAGCAGCCTGGGACGCAATCAGCCCCAGCATTTT.

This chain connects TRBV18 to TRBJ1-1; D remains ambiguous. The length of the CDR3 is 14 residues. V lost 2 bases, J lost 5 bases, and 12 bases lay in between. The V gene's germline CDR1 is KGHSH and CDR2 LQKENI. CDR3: CASSPLVGSTEAFF. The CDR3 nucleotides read TGTGCCAGCTCACCATTGGTTGGGTCTACTGAAGCTTTCTTT.

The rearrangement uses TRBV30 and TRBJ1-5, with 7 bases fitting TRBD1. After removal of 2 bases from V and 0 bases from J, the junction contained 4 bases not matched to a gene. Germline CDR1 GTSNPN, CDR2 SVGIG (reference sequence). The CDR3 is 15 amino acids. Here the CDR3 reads CAWSNDRVSNQPQHF. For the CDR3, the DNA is TGTGCCTGGAGTAACGACAGGGTTAGCAATCAGCCCCAGCATTTT.

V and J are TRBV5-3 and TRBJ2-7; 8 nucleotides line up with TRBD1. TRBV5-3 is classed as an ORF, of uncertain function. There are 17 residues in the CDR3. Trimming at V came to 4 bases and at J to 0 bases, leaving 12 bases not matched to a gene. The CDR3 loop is CARSRAGAGQGSYEQYF. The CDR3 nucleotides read TGTGCCAGAAGCCGGGCAGGAGCTGGACAGGGCTCCTACGAGCAGTACTTC.

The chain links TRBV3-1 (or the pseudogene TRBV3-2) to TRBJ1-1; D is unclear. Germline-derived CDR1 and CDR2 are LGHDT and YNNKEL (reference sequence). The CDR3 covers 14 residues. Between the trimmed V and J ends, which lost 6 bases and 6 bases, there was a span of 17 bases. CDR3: CASSSLANFAEAFF. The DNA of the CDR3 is TGTGCCAGCAGTTCACTCGCTAATTTCGCTGAAGCTTTCTTT.